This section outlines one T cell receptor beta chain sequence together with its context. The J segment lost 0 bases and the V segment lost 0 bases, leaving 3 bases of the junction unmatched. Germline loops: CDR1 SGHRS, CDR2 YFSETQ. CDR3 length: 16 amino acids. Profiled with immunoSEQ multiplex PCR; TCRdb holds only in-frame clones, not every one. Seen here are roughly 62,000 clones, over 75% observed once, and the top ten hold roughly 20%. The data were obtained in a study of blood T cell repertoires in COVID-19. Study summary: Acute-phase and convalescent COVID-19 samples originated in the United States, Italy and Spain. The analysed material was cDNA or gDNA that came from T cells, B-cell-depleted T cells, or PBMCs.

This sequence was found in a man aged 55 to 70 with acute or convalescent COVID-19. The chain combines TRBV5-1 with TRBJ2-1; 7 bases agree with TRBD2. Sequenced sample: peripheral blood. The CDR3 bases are TGCGCCAGCAGCTTGGCCGGGGGGACCTCCTACAATGAGCAGTTCTTC. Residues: CASSLAGGTSYNEQFF.